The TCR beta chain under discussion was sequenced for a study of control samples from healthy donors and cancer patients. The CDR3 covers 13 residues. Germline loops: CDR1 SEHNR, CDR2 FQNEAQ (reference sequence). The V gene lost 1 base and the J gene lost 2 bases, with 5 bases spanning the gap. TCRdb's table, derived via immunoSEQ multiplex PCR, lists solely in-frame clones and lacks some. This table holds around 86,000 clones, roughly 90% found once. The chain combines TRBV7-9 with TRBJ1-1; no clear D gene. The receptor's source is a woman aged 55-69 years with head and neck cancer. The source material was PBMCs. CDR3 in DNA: TGTGCCAGCAGCTTAGTAGCTAACACTGAAGCTTTCTTT. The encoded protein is CASSLVANTEAFF.